The 32 T cell receptor beta chains in this list originate from one sample, sequenced in a study of T cells after yellow fever vaccination. TCRdb itself ran the 5' RACE reads through MiXCR, one entry per CDR3 protein. In the table there are about 210,000 distinct CDR3 sequences, roughly 3% of which are singletons. This material consisted of CD4+ T cells sorted from PBMCs, taken 10 days after the yellow fever booster vaccination. The origin of the receptors is a man in his late teens or twenties who received the YFV17D yellow fever vaccine.

This clonotype was counted at least ten times. The chain recombines TRBV7-9 with TRBJ2-7; D unclear. This CDR3 has 13 residues. Looked up from germline, CDR1 is SEHNR and CDR2 is FQNEAQ (reference sequence). The germline V and J ends were trimmed by 11 bases and 0 bases, with 14 bases remaining between them. In nucleotides, the CDR3 is TGTGCCGGAAGTACGGCCCTCTCCTACGAGCAGTACTTC. Protein product: CAGSTALSYEQYF.

In its sample, this clonotype was seen many times. The chain carries TRBV20-1 and TRBJ1-5; 9 bases are a match to TRBD1. The ends lost 5 bases at V and 5 bases at J; junction bases unmatched: 4. Germline lookup yields CDR1 DFQATT and CDR2 SNEGSKA (reference sequence). The CDR3 totals 13 residues. In DNA form, the CDR3 reads TGCAGTGCTTGGGGACAGGGACATCAGCCCCAGCATTTT. Translating gives CSAWGQGHQPQHF.

This clonotype has just a few counts. The V and J genes are TRBV9 and TRBJ2-5, with unresolved D. Germline values: CDR1 SGDLS, CDR2 YYNGEE. The ends were cut back, 0 bases at V and 2 bases at J, with 8 bases in the middle. This CDR3 has 14 residues. The CDR3 protein is CASSVGWRQETQYF. CDR3 coding DNA: TGTGCCAGCAGCGTAGGGTGGCGGCAAGAGACCCAGTACTTC.

This clonotype was observed at least ten times. The V and J genes are TRBV29-1 and TRBJ2-2; no definite D call. The CDR3 length is 13 residues. V dropped 3 bases and J dropped 1 base, with 6 bases sitting between them. The V gene's germline CDR1 is SQVTM and CDR2 ANQGSEA. DNA for the CDR3: TGCAGCGTTGATCGCGGGAACACCGGGGAGCTGTTTTTT. It specifies CSVDRGNTGELFF.

This clonotype has more than one count but fewer than ten. This chain joins TRBV7-2 and TRBJ1-6; TRBD1 might be the D (5 bases). This CDR3 is built from 14 residues. Trimming took 2 bases from V and 14 from J, leaving 16 bases between them. Germline assignment: CDR1 SGHTA and CDR2 FQGNSA. The CDR3 protein is CASSLRTRDGALHF. The CDR3 nucleotides read TGTGCCAGCAGCTTAAGGACACGGGACGGGGCCCTCCACTTT.

The rearrangement joins TRBV7-8 to TRBJ1-1; perhaps TRBD1 as D (5 bases). V lost 3 bases to trimming and J lost 6 bases, with 11 bases between them. The CDR3 consists of 13 residues. CDR1 and CDR2 from the germline V gene are SGHVS and FQNEAQ. The CDR3 loop reads CASSFREGAEAFF. DNA for the CDR3: TGTGCCAGCAGCTTCAGGGAAGGCGCTGAAGCTTTCTTT.

The chain couples TRBV9 to TRBJ2-1; D is perhaps TRBD1 (5 bases). Trimming left V 4 bases short and J 0 bases short, with 8 bases between. The CDR3 loop spans 14 amino acids. Germline V gives CDR1 SGDLS, CDR2 YYNGEE. CDR3 amino acids: CASSIQGSYNEQFF. In DNA form, the CDR3 reads TGTGCCAGCAGCATCCAGGGCTCCTACAATGAGCAGTTCTTC.

The chain links TRBV30 to TRBJ2-3, with a tentative D call TRBD1 (7 bases). Deletions cut 7 bases from V and 5 bases from J, with 16 bases between. CDR1 and CDR2 from the germline V gene are GTSNPN and SVGIG (reference sequence). The CDR3 covers 13 residues. The chain's CDR3 is CAYTQGRGDTQYF. Here the CDR3 DNA reads TGTGCCTACACACAGGGGCGGGGAGATACGCAGTATTTT.

This clonotype was counted ten times or more. V gene TRBV7-2 combines with J gene TRBJ2-7; 11 bases line up with TRBD2. Per germline, CDR1 SGHTA and CDR2 FQGNSA. Trimming removed 5 bases from V and 0 bases from J; junction bases left unmatched: 9. The CDR3 loop spans 17 amino acids. The CDR3 DNA reads TGTGCCAGCAGCCCAGTGGTTACTAGCGGGGGCTCCTACGAGCAGTACTTC. Residues: CASSPVVTSGGSYEQYF. Complete variable domain (other parts from reference TRBV7-2 and TRBJ2-7): GAGVSQSPSNKVTEKGKDVELRCDPISGHTALYWYRQSLGQGLEFLIYFQGNSAPDKSGLPSDRFSAERTGGSVSTLTIQRTQQEDSAVYLCASSPVVTSGGSYEQYFGPGTRLTVT.

This clonotype was counted ten times or more. This chain connects TRBV2 to TRBJ1-6; D is unresolved. CDR1 SNHLY and CDR2 FYNNEI come from the germline V gene. V lost 8 bases, J lost 9 bases, and 14 bases lay in between. The CDR3 runs to 13 residues. The CDR3 here is CASAGEVASPLHF. In DNA, the CDR3 is TGTGCCAGCGCAGGAGAGGTCGCTTCACCCCTCCACTTT.

At least ten counts were recorded for this clonotype. V is TRBV7-2 and J is TRBJ2-3, with 9 bases lining up with TRBD2. Unmatched junction bases numbered 3, after V lost 2 bases and J lost 3 bases. This CDR3 contains 15 residues. Germline loops: CDR1 SGHTA, CDR2 FQGNSA. This CDR3 is CASSLRRGGTDTQYF. In DNA, the CDR3 is TGTGCCAGCAGCTTAAGGCGGGGGGGGACAGATACGCAGTATTTT.

This clonotype was seen at least ten times. V is TRBV10-3 and J is TRBJ1-1; D may be TRBD1 (5 bases). Trimming took 2 bases from V and 6 from J, leaving 16 bases between them. Germline V CDR1 and CDR2: ENHRY, SYGVKD. The CDR3 contains 15 residues. The CDR3 protein is CAISEPGRKLSEAFF. CDR3 sequence (DNA): TGTGCCATCAGTGAGCCGGGACGAAAGCTCTCTGAAGCTTTCTTT.

This clonotype came up many times. The chain couples TRBV7-9 to TRBJ2-3; no reliable D call. The CDR3 loop spans 12 amino acids. The germline V gene encodes CDR1 SEHNR and CDR2 FQNEAQ (reference sequence). Between the trimmed V and J ends, which lost 4 bases and 6 bases, there was a span of 8 bases. CDR3 loop: CASSSQMDTQYF. The DNA for the CDR3 is TGTGCCAGCAGCTCCCAGATGGATACGCAGTATTTT. The variable domain in full, completed from reference TRBV7-9 and TRBJ2-3, reads DTGVSQNPRHKITKRGQNVTFRCDPISEHNRLYWYRQTLGQGPEFLTYFQNEAQLEKSRLLSDRFSAERPKGSFSTLEIQRTEQGDSAMYLCASSSQMDTQYFGPGTRLTVL.

The sample holds a few counts of this clonotype. The chain uses TRBV12-3 or TRBV12-4 and TRBJ2-7, with D maybe TRBD2 (5 bases). This CDR3 contains 13 residues. V gave up 5 bases and J gave up 6 bases, with 14 bases separating them. The CDR3 DNA is TGTGCCAGCAGTCCCGGAGGCCCCCTCGAGCAGTACTTC. It yields the protein CASSPGGPLEQYF.

In this sample, this clonotype turned up a few times. This chain connects TRBV5-1 to TRBJ2-3; 11 positions agree with TRBD2. The CDR3 covers 16 residues. CDR1 SGHRS and CDR2 YFSETQ come from the germline V gene. The trim removed 1 base at V and 5 bases at J, leaving 6 bases unmatched. This CDR3 reads CASSLYSGGAVDTQYF. CDR3 nucleotides: TGCGCCAGCAGCTTGTATAGCGGGGGGGCCGTAGATACGCAGTATTTT.

In this sample, this clonotype turned up many times. The J gene is TRBJ2-1, the V gene TRBV29-1; D may be TRBD1 (6 bases). With 8 bases removed from V and 5 bases from J, the gap between germline ends came to 13 bases. The germline V gene encodes CDR1 SQVTM and CDR2 ANQGSEA. This CDR3 has 12 amino acids. The CDR3 bases are TGCAGCCCTACAGGGCAGCACAATGAGCAGTTCTTC. Amino acids: CSPTGQHNEQFF.

This clonotype has only a few counts. The chain employs TRBV10-3 and TRBJ1-1, with D perhaps matching TRBD1 (5 bases). From germline, CDR1 is ENHRY and CDR2 SYGVKD. Trimming took off 4 bases at V and 4 bases at J, with 13 bases between the two ends. This CDR3 is 14 amino acids long. The CDR3 DNA sequence: TGTGCCATCAGTGCGGGGGAGGGGTTCACTGAAGCTTTCTTT. This translates into CAISAGEGFTEAFF.

At least ten counts were recorded for this clonotype. The chain couples TRBV5-1 to TRBJ2-5, with D perhaps TRBD1 or TRBD2 (5 bases each). The V gene's germline CDR1 is SGHRS and CDR2 YFSETQ. V lost 3 bases to trimming and J lost 5 bases, with 17 bases between them. The CDR3 runs to 15 residues. CDR3 DNA: TGCGCCAGCAGCTCCAGGGACCCCACGGGGGAGACCCAGTACTTC. Its translation is CASSSRDPTGETQYF.

This clonotype was detected many times. V and J are TRBV5-6 and TRBJ2-7; a weak D match, TRBD1 (5 bases). Per germline, CDR1 SGHDT and CDR2 YYEEEE. The V gene lost 4 bases and the J gene lost 6 bases, with 17 bases spanning the gap. CDR3 length: 14 residues. This CDR3 is CASSPEKGRREQYF. The CDR3 DNA reads as TGTGCCAGCAGCCCAGAAAAGGGGCGCCGCGAGCAGTACTTC.

Ten or more counts support this clonotype. The chain combines TRBV10-3 with TRBJ2-1; TRBD2 matches 7 bases. The length of the CDR3 is 19 residues. V was pared by 0 bases and J by 7 bases, with 18 bases of the junction left unmatched. The germline V gene encodes CDR1 ENHRY and CDR2 SYGVKD. The CDR3, as DNA: TGTGCCATCAGTGAGTCGAAGGTTCCCGGGGGGTTAGTTAAGAATGAGCAGTTCTTC. Protein sequence: CAISESKVPGGLVKNEQFF.

This clonotype was seen ten or more times. J is TRBJ2-1 and V is TRBV11-2; tentative D call: TRBD2 (6 bases). V dropped 3 bases and J dropped 3 bases, with 12 bases sitting between them. CDR1 SGHAT and CDR2 FQNNGV come from the germline V gene. This CDR3 comprises 15 residues. In DNA form, the CDR3 reads TGTGCCAGCAGCTTTACTAGCTCTCGCTACAATGAGCAGTTCTTC. It translates to CASSFTSSRYNEQFF.

This clonotype was observed a handful of times. V usage is TRBV7-9 and J usage is TRBJ1-2, with 9 bases fitting TRBD1. J was trimmed by 4 bases and V by 1 base; bases with no gene match: 7. This CDR3 has 16 residues. Germline V gene data show CDR1 as SEHNR and CDR2 as FQNEAQ (reference sequence). The CDR3 region is CASSLGPGQGTYGYTF. Written as DNA, the CDR3 is TGTGCCAGCAGCTTAGGTCCGGGACAGGGAACCTATGGCTACACCTTC.

This clonotype came up many times. J is TRBJ2-5 and V is TRBV28, with D perhaps being TRBD1 or TRBD2 (5 bases each). Trimming removed 2 bases at V and 5 bases at J, with 18 bases between. CDR1 is MDHEN and CDR2 is SYDVKM in the germline V gene. The CDR3 contains 16 residues. The CDR3 nucleotides are TGTGCCAGCAGTTTAGGGGGAAGGCTGACGGGGGAGACCCAGTACTTC. Amino acids: CASSLGGRLTGETQYF.

This clonotype occurred a few times. The J gene is TRBJ2-2, the V gene TRBV18; D unresolved. The CDR3 is 15 residues long. Germline V gives CDR1 KGHSH, CDR2 LQKENI. Trimming took off 4 bases at V and 7 bases at J, with 16 bases between the two ends. CDR3 coding DNA: TGTGCCAGCTCACGGGCCTCCCAGTCCCTCGGGGAGCTGTTTTTT. As protein: CASSRASQSLGELFF.

This clonotype was counted ten times or more. This chain connects TRBV7-2 to TRBJ1-2; 8 bases match TRBD1. CDR3 length equals 14 residues. With V trimmed by 3 bases and J by 2 bases, 2 bases remained unmatched. The germline V gene has CDR1 SGHTA and CDR2 FQGNSA. Here the CDR3 DNA reads TGTGCCAGCAGCTTCGACAGGGGAAACTATGGCTACACCTTC. Protein product: CASSFDRGNYGYTF.

This clonotype turned up a few times. The J gene is TRBJ2-3, the V gene TRBV18, with 7 bases that match TRBD1. Germline lookup yields CDR1 KGHSH and CDR2 LQKENI. The V and J ends lost 3 bases and 2 bases, in that order; junction bases with no gene match: 8. The CDR3 consists of 16 residues. CDR3 in DNA: TGTGCCAGCTCACCTATGGGACAGACCTTCACAGATACGCAGTATTTT. Its translation: CASSPMGQTFTDTQYF.

This clonotype was counted ten times or more. The chain carries TRBV12-3 or TRBV12-4 and TRBJ1-5, with a weak D call TRBD1 (6 bases). Trimming shortened V by 2 bases and J by 2 bases, and 19 bases separated the two germline ends. The CDR3 has 18 residues. The CDR3 DNA is TGTGCCAGCAGTTTACGGGTCAGGGGCTTAGGAGGCAATCAGCCCCAGCATTTT. The encoded protein is CASSLRVRGLGGNQPQHF.

DNA for the CDR3: TGTGCCACCAGCAGGAGGGAAATCACGAGCTATGGCTACACCTTC. It yields the protein CATSRREITSYGYTF. The V gene is TRBV15, the J gene TRBJ1-2; D is ambiguous. The germline V and J ends were trimmed by 3 bases and 4 bases, with 15 bases remaining between them. Germline V gives CDR1 LNHNV, CDR2 YYDKDF (reference sequence). The CDR3 loop spans 15 amino acids.

The sample holds a few counts of this clonotype. The chain uses TRBV7-6 and TRBJ2-1, with a tentative D call TRBD2 (5 bases). CDR1 and CDR2 from the germline V gene are SGHVS and FNYEAQ. Trimming shortened V by 5 bases and J by 9 bases, and 23 bases separated the two germline ends. This CDR3 is built from 16 residues. In DNA, the CDR3 is TGTGCCAGCAGCGCTCCGGAGGCCCCGAGGGCTGGTGAGCAGTTCTTC. Its protein is CASSAPEAPRAGEQFF.

In its sample, this clonotype was seen many times. CDR3 loop: CASGHRPLNTEAFF. CDR3 nucleotide sequence: TGTGCCAGCGGGCACAGACCTTTGAACACTGAAGCTTTCTTT. The chain combines TRBV7-9 with TRBJ1-1; no definite D call. Trimming took 8 bases from V and 0 from J, leaving 13 bases between them. Germline V gene lookup returns CDR1 SEHNR and CDR2 FQNEAQ (reference sequence). This CDR3 spans 14 amino acids.

This clonotype was seen many times. The chain uses TRBV5-6 and TRBJ2-1; D call uncertain. CDR3 length: 18 amino acids. CDR1 is SGHDT and CDR2 is YYEEEE in the germline V gene. V lost 0 bases and J lost 5, with 21 bases in between. Here the CDR3 DNA reads TGTGCCAGCAGCTTGGATCCCCGACTGACCCTGTCCCACAATGAGCAGTTCTTC. Translation: CASSLDPRLTLSHNEQFF.

This clonotype was counted many times. The rearrangement links TRBV4-3 to TRBJ1-1; maybe TRBD1 (5 bases). CDR3 size: 17 residues. Germline V gene lookup returns CDR1 LGHNA and CDR2 YSLEER. Trimming shortened V by 0 bases and J by 3 bases, and 17 bases separated the two germline ends. The CDR3 region has the DNA TGCGCCAGCAGCCAAGATGGTGGGGTGGGGCCGTACACTGAAGCTTTCTTT. Translation gives CASSQDGGVGPYTEAFF.